These 4 T cell receptor beta chains were all obtained from the same sample, sequenced in a study of T cells after yellow fever vaccination. TCRdb redid the calling of the 5' RACE reads with MiXCR, one entry per CDR3 protein. Among about 170,000 distinct CDR3 sequences listed, around 10% were seen once. This specimen consisted of CD8+ T cells sorted from PBMCs, obtained 15 days after the yellow fever booster vaccination. All receptors derive from a man between 18 and 29 years old who received the YFV17D yellow fever vaccine.

This clonotype was seen more than once but under ten times. The genes are TRBV4-2 and TRBJ2-7; D gene uncertain. The CDR3 spans 15 residues. V was clipped by 0 bases and J by 0 bases, with 9 bases between them. Germline V gene lookup returns CDR1 LGHNA and CDR2 YNFKEQ. CDR3 amino acids: CASSQENSLSYEQYV. In DNA, the CDR3 is TGTGCCAGCAGCCAAGAGAACAGCCTCTCCTACGAGCAGTACGTC.

The rearrangement links TRBV20-1 to TRBJ1-2; D uncertain. Germline V lookup: CDR1 DFQATT, CDR2 SNEGSKA (reference sequence). V gave up 3 bases and J gave up 2 bases, with 16 bases separating them. The CDR3 is 15 residues long. CDR3 DNA sequence: TGCAGTGCTAGGGATTCGGGGTTGGGAAACTATGGCTACACCTTC. It codes for CSARDSGLGNYGYTF.

The chain couples TRBV10-3 to TRBJ2-7; D is undetermined. The germline V gene has CDR1 ENHRY and CDR2 SYGVKD. V was clipped by 8 bases and J by 0 bases, with 14 bases between them. The CDR3 covers 14 residues. The CDR3 nucleotides are TGTGCCATCTCCCCGGATTCCTACTCCTACGAGCAGTACTTC. It yields the protein CAISPDSYSYEQYF.

This clonotype has more than one count but fewer than ten. The V call is TRBV25-1, the J call TRBJ1-3, with TRBD1 as a possible D gene (5 bases). This CDR3 region has 14 residues. V was shortened by 5 bases and J by 4 bases, with 12 bases between the two germline ends. Germline-derived CDR1 and CDR2 are MGHDK and SYGVNS. Here the CDR3 DNA reads TGTGCCAGCAGTTCATGGGGCCCCGGAAACACCATATATTTT. Translated: CASSSWGPGNTIYF.